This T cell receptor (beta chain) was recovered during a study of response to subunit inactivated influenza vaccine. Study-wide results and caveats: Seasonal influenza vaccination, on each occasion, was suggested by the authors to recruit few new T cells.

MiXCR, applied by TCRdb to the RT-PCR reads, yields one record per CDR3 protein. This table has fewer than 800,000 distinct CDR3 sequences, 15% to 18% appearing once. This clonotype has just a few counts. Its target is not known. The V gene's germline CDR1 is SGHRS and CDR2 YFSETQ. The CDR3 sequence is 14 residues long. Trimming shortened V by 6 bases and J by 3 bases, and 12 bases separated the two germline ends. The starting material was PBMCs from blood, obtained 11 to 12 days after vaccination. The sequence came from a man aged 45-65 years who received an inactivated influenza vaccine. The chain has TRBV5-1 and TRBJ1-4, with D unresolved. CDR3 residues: CASKNGQANEKLFF. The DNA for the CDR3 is TGCGCCAGCAAAAACGGGCAAGCTAATGAAAAACTGTTTTTT.